Included here is one T cell receptor beta chain sequence, with context. The antigen is undetermined. The data belong to a study of T cell responses to AZD1222 COVID-19 vaccine. Study results and limitations: Targets within unmutated variant regions were reportedly found for nearly half of spike-specific TCRs.

With 3 bases removed from V and 2 bases from J, the gap between germline ends came to 15 bases. Germline V gives CDR1 SGHTS, CDR2 YDEGEE. This CDR3 is 15 amino acids long. Sequenced by immunoSEQ multiplex PCR; TCRdb stores in-frame clones only, minus some. The table records roughly 110,000 clones, 90% of them present only once. The V call is TRBV5-8, the J call TRBJ2-7, with a weak D call TRBD1 (6 bases). This sequence originates from an adult in good health. The sample consisted of peripheral blood, taken on day 0 of AZD1222 vaccination. CDR3 DNA: TGTGCCAGCAGCTCCGGGACACATACAACCTACGAGCAGTACTTC. This codes for CASSSGTHTTYEQYF.